The 26 T cell receptor beta chains listed next were all sequenced from one sample in a study of T cell responses to AZD1222 COVID-19 vaccine. Here immunoSEQ multiplex PCR was the method, and the copy in TCRdb shows in-frame clones only, minus some. The sample records some 150,000 clones, approximately 90% being singletons. Material: peripheral blood, obtained on day 0 of AZD1222 vaccination. The receptors were sampled from an adult in good health.

CDR3 sequence: CASSPGYGYTF. CDR3 in DNA: TGTGCCAGCAGCCCAGGGTATGGCTACACCTTC. The chain has TRBV6-5 and TRBJ1-2; possibly TRBD1 for D (5 bases). V was shortened by 6 bases and J by 5 bases, with 7 bases between the two germline ends. This CDR3 comprises 11 residues. The V gene's germline CDR1 is MNHEY and CDR2 SVGAGI.

The rearrangement links TRBV6-5 to TRBJ1-6; 7 nucleotides line up with TRBD1. CDR1 is MNHEY, CDR2 SVGAGI, per germline. The CDR3 has 15 amino acids. V was clipped by 7 bases and J by 6 bases; unmatched bases: 9. In DNA, the CDR3 is TGTGCCAGCAAACTCTTGGACAGGTTTAATTCACCCCTCCACTTT. Translation: CASKLLDRFNSPLHF.

The CDR3 loop reads CASSSQAANYGYTF. The CDR3 DNA follows: TGTGCCAGCAGCTCACAGGCAGCTAACTATGGCTACACCTTC. The chain has TRBV7-8 and TRBJ1-2, with D maybe TRBD1 (5 bases). CDR1 is SGHVS, CDR2 FQNEAQ, per germline. The ends were cut back, 4 bases at V and 0 bases at J, with 9 bases in the middle. This CDR3 is built from 14 residues.

The rearrangement links TRBV28 to TRBJ1-2; no clear D. Trimming pared 3 bases from V and 0 bases from J, leaving 20 bases between. The CDR3 loop spans 18 amino acids. Germline V gene lookup returns CDR1 MDHEN and CDR2 SYDVKM. Here the CDR3 reads CASSFEGSGRRTNYGYTF. CDR3 DNA sequence: TGTGCCAGCAGTTTTGAAGGTTCGGGGAGGCGAACTAACTATGGCTACACCTTC.

The rearrangement uses TRBV30 and TRBJ1-3, with D possibly TRBD1 on 5 matching bases. Germline CDR1 is GTSNPN and CDR2 is SVGIG (reference sequence). This CDR3 comprises 15 residues. Trimming stripped 0 bases from V and 4 bases from J, with 13 bases between. The CDR3 sequence: CAWSVAQGLGNTIYF. The DNA of the CDR3 is TGTGCCTGGAGTGTGGCGCAGGGCCTCGGAAACACCATATATTTT.

This chain links TRBV9 with TRBJ1-4; D not certain. The CDR3 has 16 amino acids. V was shortened by 4 bases and J by 0 bases, with 13 bases between the two germline ends. The germline gives CDR1 SGDLS, CDR2 YYNGEE. The CDR3: CASSPKSDPTNEKLFF. CDR3 DNA: TGTGCCAGCAGCCCAAAGTCCGACCCAACTAATGAAAAACTGTTTTTT. Complete variable domain (other parts from reference TRBV9 and TRBJ1-4): DSGVTQTPKHLITATGQRVTLRCSPRSGDLSVYWYQQSLDQGLQFLIQYYNGEERAKGNILERFSAQQFPDLHSELNLSSLELGDSALYFCASSPKSDPTNEKLFFGSGTQLSVL.

V is TRBV18 and J is TRBJ2-4; TRBD2 aligns across 13 bases. This CDR3 is built from 23 residues. CDR1 is KGHSH, CDR2 LQKENI, per germline. V shed 1 base and J 0 bases; nucleotides not matched to a gene: 18. The CDR3 reads CASSPLPGTSGIVGGGAKNIQYF. The CDR3 DNA follows: TGTGCCAGCTCACCACTTCCCGGGACTAGCGGGATAGTGGGTGGTGGAGCCAAAAACATTCAGTACTTC.

The chain joins TRBV18 to TRBJ2-1, with TRBD2 matching 13 bases. Unmatched junction bases numbered 3, after V lost 6 bases and J lost 4 bases. This CDR3 region has 15 residues. Per germline, CDR1 KGHSH and CDR2 LQKENI. The CDR3 nucleotides are TGTGCCAGCTCCCAGGGACTAGCGGGGTACAATGAGCAGTTCTTC. Translation gives CASSQGLAGYNEQFF.

The genes are TRBV5-1 and TRBJ1-1; D possibly corresponds to TRBD1 (5 bases). The CDR3 loop spans 15 amino acids. Trimming took 0 bases from V and 2 from J, leaving 11 bases between them. From germline, CDR1 is SGHRS and CDR2 YFSETQ. The CDR3 DNA reads as TGCGCCAGCAGCTTGGCCCCGGGGGAAAACACTGAAGCTTTCTTT. Protein: CASSLAPGENTEAFF.

The gene calls are TRBV2 and TRBJ1-5; weak D call: TRBD1 (5 bases). Trimming removed 3 bases from V and 7 bases from J, with 13 bases in between. Germline V gene lookup returns CDR1 SNHLY and CDR2 FYNNEI. The CDR3 has 14 residues. In DNA, the CDR3 is TGTGCCAGCAGTGAGATACAAGGGGACCAGCCCCAGCATTTT. This translates into CASSEIQGDQPQHF.

This chain links TRBV11-2 with TRBJ1-2, with unresolved D. CDR3 size: 15 residues. Between the trimmed V and J ends, which lost 0 bases and 2 bases, there was a span of 10 bases. CDR1 SGHAT and CDR2 FQNNGV come from the germline V gene. In DNA form, the CDR3 reads TGTGCCAGCAGCTTAGATTACAGAGCGAACTATGGCTACACCTTC. Translating it yields CASSLDYRANYGYTF. The variable domain in full, with the rest retrieved from reference TRBV11-2 and TRBJ1-2, is EAGVAQSPRYKIIEKRQSVAFWCNPISGHATLYWYQQILGQGPKLLIQFQNNGVVDDSQLPKDRFSAERLKGVDSTLKIQPAKLEDSAVYLCASSLDYRANYGYTFGSGTRLTVV.

The chain has TRBV12-3 or TRBV12-4 and TRBJ2-1; no firm D call. V lost 5 bases, J lost 10 bases, and 12 bases lay in between. This CDR3 region has 12 residues. The chain's CDR3 is CASSTSMAEQFF. CDR3 nucleotide sequence: TGTGCCAGCAGTACTTCAATGGCCGAGCAGTTCTTC.

V gene TRBV19 combines with J gene TRBJ2-7; 8 bases agree with TRBD1. The CDR3 spans 13 residues. Germline V gene sequence: CDR1 LNHDA, CDR2 SQIVND (reference sequence). V was clipped by 6 bases and J by 6 bases; unmatched bases: 7. The CDR3 DNA reads TGTGCCAGTAGCCTAGACAGGGGCGGCGAGCAGTACTTC. Amino acids: CASSLDRGGEQYF.

The V gene is TRBV27, the J gene TRBJ1-1, with D maybe TRBD1 (5 bases). This CDR3 is 16 amino acids long. V was trimmed by 4 bases and J by 0 bases, leaving 15 bases between them. Germline-derived CDR1 and CDR2 are MNHEY and SMNVEV (reference sequence). DNA of the CDR3: TGTGCCAGCAGTTCTCCGACAGAGAGAATGAACACTGAAGCTTTCTTT. Its protein product is CASSSPTERMNTEAFF.

The rearrangement uses TRBV12-3 or TRBV12-4 and TRBJ1-1; the D gene is possibly TRBD1 (5 bases). The CDR3 spans 11 residues. V dropped 5 bases and J dropped 10 bases, with 11 bases sitting between them. Here the CDR3 DNA reads TGTGCCAGCAGTGGGGGGGGTGGAGCTTTCTTT. It translates to CASSGGGGAFF.

J is TRBJ1-3 and V is TRBV5-1; D unresolved. Trimming stripped 0 bases from V and 0 bases from J, with 7 bases between. The CDR3 has 15 amino acids. The V gene's germline CDR1 is SGHRS and CDR2 YFSETQ. DNA for the CDR3: TGCGCCAGCAGCTTGGGCGACCTCTCTGGAAACACCATATATTTT. Amino acids: CASSLGDLSGNTIYF.

The CDR3 DNA reads as TGCGCCAGCAGCTTGGGTAGTAGGGGGGTCGAGCAGTTCTTC. It codes for CASSLGSRGVEQFF. The chain recombines TRBV5-1 with TRBJ2-1; D tentatively reads TRBD1 or TRBD2 (6 bases each). Per the germline V gene, CDR1 is SGHRS and CDR2 is YFSETQ. The CDR3 spans 14 residues. V was shortened by 0 bases and J by 10 bases, with 14 bases between the two germline ends.

The rearrangement links TRBV11-3 to TRBJ2-3; 7 positions match TRBD2. This CDR3 region has 16 residues. Germline V gene sequence: CDR1 SGHNT, CDR2 YENEEA. J was trimmed by 2 bases and V by 5 bases; bases with no gene match: 10. CDR3 nucleotide sequence: TGTGCCAGCAGCCCCCTCGGGGGGAAGATCACAGATACGCAGTATTTT. Amino acids: CASSPLGGKITDTQYF.

The rearrangement uses TRBV5-8 and TRBJ2-7; 10 bases are a match to TRBD1. The CDR3 is 15 amino acids. Germline lookup yields CDR1 SGHTS and CDR2 YDEGEE. J was trimmed by 0 bases and V by 5 bases; bases with no gene match: 5. The CDR3 here is CASRSGTGDSYEQYF. CDR3 DNA sequence: TGTGCCAGCAGGTCCGGGACAGGGGACTCCTACGAGCAGTACTTC. Together with reference TRBV5-8 and TRBJ2-7, the CDR3 gives the full variable domain: EAGVTQSPTHLIKTRGQQATLRCSPISGHTSVYWYQQALGLGLQFLLWYDEGEERNRGNFPPRFSGRQFPNYSSELNVNALELEDSALYLCASRSGTGDSYEQYFGPGTRLTVT.

The V gene is TRBV27, the J gene TRBJ1-5; the D gene is possibly TRBD1 (5 bases). V lost 4 bases to trimming and J lost 7 bases, with 11 bases between them. Germline CDR1 and CDR2: MNHEY and SMNVEV (reference sequence). The CDR3 length is 13 residues. The chain's CDR3 is CASSSNGAQPQHF. CDR3 coding DNA: TGTGCCAGCAGTTCCAACGGGGCCCAGCCCCAGCATTTT.

The rearrangement uses TRBV21-1 and TRBJ2-2; the table calls TRBD2, which could not be checked here. TRBV21-1 is reported as a pseudogene. CDR3 length equals 16 residues. The CDR3 is CASSPRLAGGPRELFF. In DNA form, the CDR3 reads TGTGCCAGCAGCCCCCGACTAGCGGGAGGGCCGAGAGAGCTGTTTTTT.

The V call is TRBV24-1, the J call TRBJ2-1; TRBD1 aligns across 10 bases. Per the germline V gene, CDR1 is KGHDR and CDR2 is SFDVKD. This CDR3 comprises 16 residues. V was pared by 5 bases and J by 6 bases, with 9 bases of the junction left unmatched. The CDR3 DNA sequence: TGTGCCACCAGTGCACCAGCGACAGGGGGCGTCAATGAGCAGTTCTTC. This gives the protein CATSAPATGGVNEQFF.

V is TRBV3-1 (or the pseudogene TRBV3-2) and J is TRBJ1-3, with a weak D call TRBD1 (6 bases). V was trimmed by 2 bases and J by 3 bases, leaving 20 bases between them. CDR1 LGHDT and CDR2 YNNKEL come from the germline V gene (reference sequence). This CDR3 contains 18 residues. The CDR3 spells CASSQIRGGHYRGNTIYF. The CDR3 DNA sequence: TGTGCCAGCAGCCAAATCCGGGGGGGACACTACCGTGGAAACACCATATATTTT.

The V and J genes are TRBV28 and TRBJ1-5; possibly TRBD1 for D (5 bases). The germline V gene encodes CDR1 MDHEN and CDR2 SYDVKM. V was clipped by 6 bases and J by 0 bases, with 15 bases between them. There are 16 residues in the CDR3. The CDR3 DNA follows: TGTGCCAGCAGACCGGGGGACGTCCTTAGCAATCAGCCCCAGCATTTT. Protein sequence: CASRPGDVLSNQPQHF. The full variable domain, rest sourced from reference TRBV28 and TRBJ1-5, is DVKVTQSSRYLVKRTGEKVFLECVQDMDHENMFWYRQDPGLGLRLIYFSYDVKMKEKGDIPEGYSVSREKKERFSLILESASTNQTSMYLCASRPGDVLSNQPQHFGDGTRLSIL.

The chain uses TRBV7-9 and TRBJ2-1; D is uncertain. V lost 1 base to trimming and J lost 0 bases, with 7 bases between them. The germline CDR1 and CDR2 sequences are SEHNR and FQNEAQ (reference sequence). The CDR3 has 15 amino acids. DNA of the CDR3: TGTGCCAGCAGCTTAGAATTGAGCTCCTACAATGAGCAGTTCTTC. As protein: CASSLELSSYNEQFF.

The chain couples TRBV28 to TRBJ1-1; 10 bases map to TRBD1. The V gene end was trimmed by 3 bases and the J gene end by 7 bases; junction bases not matched to a gene: 11. The CDR3 contains 16 residues. The V gene's germline CDR1 is MDHEN and CDR2 SYDVKM. CDR3 sequence (DNA): TGTGCCAGCAGTTTTGGCCTCGGGACAGGGGTCGTTGAAGCTTTCTTT. Residues: CASSFGLGTGVVEAFF.